Listed here are 17 T cell receptor beta chains from one sample, sequenced in a study of T cell repertoires in cytomegalovirus infection. TCRdb reprocessed the reads via MiXCR and lists one record per CDR3 protein. The sample has approximately 170,000 distinct CDR3 sequences, about a sixth seen once. The sequencing input was CD8+ T cells from PBMCs. The receptors derive from a human donor in good health (CMV status not recorded). Some clones in this sample may be carry-over from other donors' samples.

The J gene is TRBJ2-7, the V gene TRBV7-9, with unresolved D. The CDR3 is 13 amino acids. CDR1 and CDR2 from the germline V gene are SEHNR and FQNEAQ (reference sequence). Trimming pared 5 bases from V and 7 bases from J, leaving 15 bases between. The CDR3 reads CASSPGTGLEQYF. The DNA of the CDR3 is TGTGCCAGCAGCCCTGGAACTGGTTTAGAGCAGTACTTC. The complete variable domain, with remaining parts taken from reference TRBV7-9 and TRBJ2-7, reads DTGVSQNPRHKITKRGQNVTFRCDPISEHNRLYWYRQTLGQGPEFLTYFQNEAQLEKSRLLSDRFSAERPKGSFSTLEIQRTEQGDSAMYLCASSPGTGLEQYFGPGTRLTVT.

This chain's CDR3 is CASSYAREGLYNEQFF. CDR3 nucleotides: TGTGCCAGCAGTTACGCCCGGGAGGGACTCTACAATGAGCAGTTCTTC. This chain joins TRBV6-2 or TRBV6-3 and TRBJ2-1; 8 bases are a match to TRBD2. Germline V gene data show CDR1 as MNHEY and CDR2 as SVGEGT. The trim removed 2 bases at V and 3 bases at J, leaving 6 bases unmatched. The CDR3 length is 16 residues.

The chain couples TRBV7-2 to TRBJ2-2, with D possibly being TRBD1 or TRBD2 (5 bases each). Trimming pared 5 bases from V and 4 bases from J, leaving 17 bases between. Germline V gives CDR1 SGHTA, CDR2 FQGNSA. The CDR3 has 16 amino acids. DNA of the CDR3: TGTGCCAGCAGCGCATTTAGGGACGGACCCACCGGGGAGCTGTTTTTT. As protein: CASSAFRDGPTGELFF.

The V call is TRBV6-2 or TRBV6-3, the J call TRBJ1-1, with D possibly being TRBD1 (6 bases). Trimming pared 5 bases from V and 8 bases from J, leaving 12 bases between. The V gene's germline CDR1 is MNHEY and CDR2 SVGEGT. This CDR3 has 12 residues. The CDR3, as DNA: TGTGCCAGCAGTCCGGGACATATAGAAGCTTTCTTT. Translation gives CASSPGHIEAFF.

V and J are TRBV7-2 and TRBJ2-7; tentatively, D is TRBD2 (6 bases). Trimming took off 1 base at V and 2 bases at J, with 15 bases between the two ends. Per germline, CDR1 SGHTA and CDR2 FQGNSA. The CDR3 is made up of 16 amino acids. The CDR3, as DNA: TGTGCCAGCAGCTTAGGACTAGATCGGTCGGCCTACGAGCAGTACTTC. Protein: CASSLGLDRSAYEQYF.

The genes are TRBV15 and TRBJ2-5, with 10 bases identical to TRBD2. This CDR3 has 18 residues. V lost 0 bases and J lost 1; bases outside the gene matches: 8. Germline V gives CDR1 LNHNV, CDR2 YYDKDF (reference sequence). The CDR3 nucleotides are TGTGCCACCAGCAGAGATCTCCTAGCGGGGGTAATCCAAGAGACCCAGTACTTC. It specifies CATSRDLLAGVIQETQYF. Full variable domain (outside the CDR3, taken from reference TRBV15 and TRBJ2-5): DAMVIQNPRYQVTQFGKPVTLSCSQTLNHNVMYWYQQKSSQAPKLLFHYYDKDFNNEADTPDNFQSRRPNTSFCFLDIRSPGLGDTAMYLCATSRDLLAGVIQETQYFGPGTRLLVL.

The genes are TRBV7-8 and TRBJ2-1, with unresolved D. The CDR3 length is 14 residues. Germline V lookup: CDR1 SGHVS, CDR2 FQNEAQ. Deletions cut 7 bases from V and 3 bases from J, with 13 bases between. CDR3 bases: TGTGCCAGCAAGATTTCGGGCGTCTACAATGAGCAGTTCTTC. It is translated as CASKISGVYNEQFF.

The CDR3 loop is CASSLVVGEYYEQYF. The CDR3 DNA reads TGTGCCAGCAGCTTAGTGGTAGGGGAATACTACGAGCAGTACTTC. The chain uses TRBV7-2 and TRBJ2-7; TRBD1 is a possible D gene (5 bases). This CDR3 has 15 residues. Germline V CDR1 and CDR2: SGHTA, FQGNSA. V lost 1 base, J lost 3 bases, and 13 bases lay in between.

In the case of this clonotype: This may be a read error: a much more frequent sequence differs by one nucleotide. The chain recombines TRBV11-1 with TRBJ1-1; D unclear. Trimming removed 2 bases from V and 1 base from J, with 5 bases in between. The CDR3 spans 13 residues. Germline CDR1 reads SGHAT; CDR2 reads FQDESV (reference sequence). CDR3 sequence: CASSLQANTEAFF. In nucleotides, the CDR3 is TGTGCCAGCAGCTTACAGGCGAACACTGAAGCTTTCTTT. The variable domain in full, completed from reference TRBV11-1 and TRBJ1-1, reads EAEVAQSPRYKITEKSQAVAFWCDPISGHATLYWYRQILGQGPELLVQFQDESVVDDSQLPKDRFSAERLKGVDSTLKIQPAELGDSAMYLCASSLQANTEAFFGQGTRLTVV.

In DNA, the CDR3 is TGTGCCAGCAGCGATAACTACGAGCAGTACTTC. Translated: CASSDNYEQYF. This chain links TRBV7-9 with TRBJ2-7, with D unresolved. Germline assignment: CDR1 SEHNR and CDR2 FQNEAQ (reference sequence). Trimming removed 5 bases at V and 3 bases at J, with 5 bases between. The CDR3 covers 11 residues.

This clonotype was seen repeatedly, ten times or more. V is TRBV7-6 and J is TRBJ2-1; no reliable D call. The length of the CDR3 is 13 residues. CDR1 is SGHVS, CDR2 FNYEAQ, per germline. V shed 3 bases and J shed 7 bases, with 10 bases lying between them. The CDR3 nucleotides are TGTGCCAGCAGCTTCGGTAGTAGTAATGAGCAGTTCTTC. It yields the protein CASSFGSSNEQFF.

The J gene is TRBJ1-5, the V gene TRBV6-6, with D perhaps TRBD1 (5 bases). Trimming pared 7 bases from V and 5 bases from J, leaving 15 bases between. This CDR3 has 14 residues. In germline, CDR1 is MNHNY, CDR2 SVGAGI (reference sequence). The DNA for the CDR3 is TGTGCCAGCACCATGACAGAACGGCATCAGCCCCAGCATTTT. Its translation: CASTMTERHQPQHF.

There are a few counts of this clonotype. The rearrangement links TRBV4-1 to TRBJ2-1, with D tentatively TRBD1 (5 bases). The CDR3 contains 16 residues. Trimming removed 0 bases from V and 2 bases from J, with 11 bases in between. Germline CDR1 MGHRA, CDR2 YSYEKL. CDR3 protein: CASSQDQSGTYNEQFF. CDR3 in DNA: TGCGCCAGCAGCCAAGATCAATCAGGGACCTACAATGAGCAGTTCTTC.

The table lists this clonotype with a few counts. This chain joins TRBV27 and TRBJ2-3; possibly TRBD2 for D (5 bases). The CDR3 has 15 amino acids. Trimming left V 2 bases short and J 3 bases short, with 12 bases between. Germline CDR1 and CDR2: MNHEY and SMNVEV (reference sequence). In DNA, the CDR3 is TGTGCCAGCAGTTTAGCTACCCGCGGGACAGATACGCAGTATTTT. It translates to CASSLATRGTDTQYF.

The V gene is TRBV7-2, the J gene TRBJ2-3; 8 bases are shared with TRBD1. The CDR3 has 14 residues. From germline, CDR1 is SGHTA and CDR2 FQGNSA. V gave up 5 bases and J gave up 4 bases; unmatched junction bases: 5. CDR3 in DNA: TGTGCCAGCAGCCGGACAGGGCGTCCAGATACGCAGTATTTT. Amino acids: CASSRTGRPDTQYF.

The J gene is TRBJ2-1, the V gene TRBV27; no definite D call. Germline CDR1 MNHEY, CDR2 SMNVEV (reference sequence). The CDR3 length is 13 residues. Trimming pared 5 bases from V and 7 bases from J, leaving 12 bases between. CDR3 amino acids: CASSPRSWNEQFF. DNA for the CDR3: TGTGCCAGCAGTCCCAGGAGCTGGAATGAGCAGTTCTTC.

This clonotype was recorded many times. This chain uses TRBV28 with TRBJ2-1; the D gene could be TRBD1 or TRBD2 (6 bases each). The CDR3 extends over 16 amino acids. V was pared by 5 bases and J by 0 bases, with 14 bases between. Germline CDR1 is MDHEN and CDR2 is SYDVKM. CDR3 in DNA: TGTGCCAGCAGTCCCCCGGGGGACACCTCCTACAATGAGCAGTTCTTC. Translating it yields CASSPPGDTSYNEQFF.